These 26 T cell receptor beta chains were all obtained from the same sample, sequenced in a study of tumor and adjacent non-tumor tissue in lung cancer. This sample's RNA came from whole unsorted tissue. The normal lung tissue was taken more than 3 cm from the tumor edge. The library came from three nested PCR rounds adapted from ARM-PCR protocols. MiXCR, applied by TCRdb to the multiplex PCR reads, yields one record per CDR3 protein. The table lists tens of thousands of distinct CDR3 sequences, around two thirds of them singletons. The specimen sequenced was distant non-tumor lung tissue. All receptors come from a woman in her forties or fifties with non-small cell lung cancer.

This sequence joins TRBV5-4 and TRBJ2-5; D might be TRBD1 (6 bases). CDR1 is SGHNT and CDR2 is YYREEE in the germline V gene (reference sequence). The CDR3 loop spans 15 amino acids. V shed 4 bases and J shed 3 bases, with 16 bases lying between them. The CDR3 DNA sequence: TGTGCCAGCAGCCTACATTGGGACACGAAAGAGACCCAGTACTTC. Amino acid sequence: CASSLHWDTKETQYF. The full variable domain, in which reference TRBV5-4 and TRBJ2-5 provide the parts outside the CDR3, is ETGVTQSPTHLIKTRGQQVTLRCSSQSGHNTVSWYQQALGQGPQFIFQYYREEENGRGNFPPRFSGLQFPNYSSELNVNALELDDSALYLCASSLHWDTKETQYFGPGTRLLVL.

This clonotype was counted only a few times. One end of the junction fails to match germline, which may point to a read error. V gene TRBV20-1 combines with J gene TRBJ2-7, with D possibly being TRBD1 or TRBD2 (5 bases each). The CDR3 is 13 amino acids. Germline V lookup: CDR1 DFQATT, CDR2 SNEGSKA (reference sequence). The CDR3 region is CGAYRGPSKEQYF. CDR3 DNA: TGCGGTGCCTACCGGGGCCCTAGTAAAGAGCAGTACTTC.

Note on this clonotype: One end of the junction does not line up with germline, which may come from a read error. The genes are TRBV20-1 and TRBJ2-2, with a tentative D call TRBD2 (5 bases). Germline V gives CDR1 DFQATT, CDR2 SNEGSKA (reference sequence). The CDR3 is made up of 12 amino acids. The CDR3 sequence: CSARAHTGELLF. The CDR3 region has the DNA TGCAGTGCTAGAGCCCACACCGGGGAGCTACTTTTT.

V and J are TRBV6-6 and TRBJ2-7; 11 nucleotides align to TRBD2. CDR3 length equals 16 residues. The V gene end was trimmed by 4 bases and the J gene end by 8 bases; junction bases not matched to a gene: 13. CDR1 MNHNY and CDR2 SVGAGI come from the germline V gene (reference sequence). In nucleotides, the CDR3 is TGTGCCAGCAGTTCCACCACTAGCGGGAGTATATATAAGCAGTACTTC. This codes for CASSSTTSGSIYKQYF.

As for this clonotype: A clone one base away is much larger, so this may be a read error. The rearrangement links TRBV6-6 to TRBJ1-2; no firm D call. V lost 5 bases and J 4 bases, leaving 11 bases between the germline ends. Germline loops: CDR1 MNHNY, CDR2 SVGAGI (reference sequence). The CDR3 length is 13 residues. As DNA, the CDR3 is TGTGCCAGCAGTCCTGACGGTAGCTATGGCTACACCTTC. Its translation: CASSPDGSYGYTF.

This clonotype has at least ten counts. This sequence joins TRBV6-5 and TRBJ2-7; the match to TRBD2 covers 8 bases. Trimming removed 7 bases from V and 5 bases from J; junction bases left unmatched: 7. The CDR3 spans 13 residues. CDR1 is MNHEY and CDR2 is SVGAGI in the germline V gene. CDR3 sequence reads: CASTSGLYDEQYF. The CDR3 region has the DNA TGTGCCAGCACTAGCGGGTTATACGACGAGCAGTACTTC.

Turning to this clonotype: The junction differs from germline at one of its ends, possibly a read error. J is TRBJ1-1 and V is TRBV11-2, with D unclear. CDR3 length equals 14 residues. CDR1 and CDR2 from the germline V gene are SGHAT and FQNNGV. The CDR3 nucleotides are TGTGCCAGTAGCTTTGACGCGTCGGAGACTGAAACATTCTTT. Its protein product is CASSFDASETETFF.

For this clonotype: The junction does not match germline at one end; this may be a read error. The chain combines TRBV11-2 with TRBJ2-1; 11 bases match TRBD2. The CDR3 consists of 16 residues. Germline V gene data show CDR1 as SGHAT and CDR2 as FQNNGV. In nucleotides, the CDR3 is TGTGCCAACAGCCAGATGATACTAGCGGGGGACAATGATCAGTTCTTC. Its translation is CANSQMILAGDNDQFF.

There are a few counts of this clonotype. V usage is TRBV28 and J usage is TRBJ1-5; D call uncertain. Germline assignment: CDR1 MDHEN and CDR2 SYDVKM. Trimming left V 5 bases short and J 5 bases short, with 16 bases between. This CDR3 has 15 residues. The CDR3 nucleotides read TGTGCCAGCAGTCCCATCGGATCGGCAGATCAGCCCCAGCATTTT. Translation gives CASSPIGSADQPQHF.

There are many counts of this clonotype. The chain employs TRBV11-2 and TRBJ2-1, with TRBD2 matching 14 bases. The germline V gene encodes CDR1 SGHAT and CDR2 FQNNGV. The CDR3 totals 17 residues. The junction had 6 bases not matched to a gene; V was cut back by 0 bases and J by 8 bases. The CDR3 nucleotides are TGTGCCAGCAGCTTAGAGTCGGGACTAGCGGGAGTCGATGAGCAGTTCTTC. Translation: CASSLESGLAGVDEQFF.

This clonotype was counted only a few times. Mismatch with germline at one junction end may stem from a read error. The rearrangement uses TRBV11-2 and TRBJ1-1; D is ambiguous. CDR1 and CDR2 from the germline V gene are SGHAT and FQNNGV. The CDR3 consists of 13 residues. CDR3 DNA sequence: TGTGCCAGCAGCTTGGTGGATAACACTGAAGATTTCTTT. Amino acids: CASSLVDNTEDFF.

This chain connects TRBV14 to TRBJ2-1; D ambiguous. The CDR3 is made up of 15 amino acids. Trimming removed 5 bases at V and 3 bases at J, with 14 bases between. CDR1 and CDR2 from the germline V gene are SGHDN and FVKESK. DNA for the CDR3: TGTGCCAGCAGCAAAGGACCCCTACTCTACAATGAGCAGTTCTTC. Protein sequence: CASSKGPLLYNEQFF.

This clonotype was observed once. One end of the junction does not line up with germline, which may come from a read error. The chain is built from TRBV29-1 and TRBJ2-6; D perhaps matches TRBD1 (5 bases). The CDR3 runs to 15 residues. CDR1 SQVTM and CDR2 ANQGSEA come from the germline V gene. CDR3 in DNA: TGCAGCGTTGTTGCAGCCAGCTCTGGGGCCAACATCCTGACTTTC. Translating gives CSVVAASSGANILTF.

With regard to this clonotype: It may be a read error: a sequence one base away is much more abundant. This CDR3 is missing its conserved last phenylalanine or tryptophan, likely due to a read error. V usage is TRBV12-3 or TRBV12-4 and J usage is TRBJ2-3; TRBD2 matches at 9 bases. V dropped 4 bases and J dropped 0; count of bases not matched to a gene: 11. This CDR3 has 18 residues. The CDR3 DNA follows: TGTGCCAGCAGTTCTCCTAGCGGGGCCTATTCGAGCACAGATACGCAGTATTAT. Protein product: CASSSPSGAYSSTDTQYY.

This clonotype was detected a few times. A much bigger clone sits one base away, suggesting this may be a read error. V is TRBV20-1 and J is TRBJ1-6; D gene ambiguous. In germline, CDR1 is DFQATT, CDR2 SNEGSKA (reference sequence). CDR3 size: 15 residues. Trimming removed 6 bases from V and 5 bases from J, with 17 bases in between. The CDR3 sequence is CSAPHRTANNSPLHF. The CDR3 region has the DNA TGCAGTGCCCCTCACCGGACGGCGAATAATTCACCCCTCCACTTT.

This clonotype was observed a few times. It may be a read error: a sequence one base away is much more abundant. Without the conserved terminal phenylalanine or tryptophan, this CDR3 likely stems from a read error. V usage is TRBV20-1 and J usage is TRBJ2-1; 9 bases agree with TRBD2. The CDR3 length is 17 residues. J lost 0 bases, V lost 1 base, and 7 bases had no gene match. Germline assignment: CDR1 DFQATT and CDR2 SNEGSKA (reference sequence). This CDR3 reads CSARGGGRVPSYNEQFL. CDR3 nucleotides: TGCAGTGCTAGAGGGGGCGGGAGGGTTCCCTCCTACAATGAGCAGTTCCTC.

V gene TRBV21-1 combines with J gene TRBJ2-1; TRBD1, as called in the table, went unchecked against the DNA. TRBV21-1 is a recognized pseudogene. The CDR3 is 17 residues long. CDR3 protein: CASSKKAVRGRVNEQFF. Here the CDR3 DNA reads TGTGCCAGCAGCAAAAAGGCAGTCAGGGGGCGCGTCAATGAGCAGTTCTTC.

CDR3 sequence: CASSLELAGGRDEQFF. In DNA form, the CDR3 reads TGTGCCAGCAGCTTGGAGCTAGCGGGGGGCCGCGATGAGCAGTTCTTC. The rearrangement uses TRBV5-6 and TRBJ2-1; 11 bases are shared with TRBD2. The J segment lost 8 bases and the V segment lost 0 bases, leaving 7 bases of the junction unmatched. The CDR3 is 16 residues long. CDR1 is SGHDT, CDR2 YYEEEE, per germline.

A note on this clonotype: The junction differs from germline at one of its ends, possibly a read error. This chain links TRBV10-2 with TRBJ2-6; tentatively, D is TRBD1 (5 bases). CDR3 length: 16 amino acids. Germline V gene lookup returns CDR1 WSHSY and CDR2 SAAADI. CDR3 nucleotide sequence: TGCGCGAGCAGTGATTGGAAAAGCTCTGGGGCCAACGCCCTGACTTTC. Amino acid sequence: CASSDWKSSGANALTF.

This clonotype turned up a few times. J is TRBJ2-2 and V is TRBV6-5, with D tentatively TRBD2 (5 bases). The CDR3 has 14 amino acids. Germline V gene lookup returns CDR1 MNHEY and CDR2 SVGAGI. Trimming took 6 bases from V and 8 from J, leaving 16 bases between them. CDR3 sequence reads: CASSPGIGPGELFF. In DNA form, the CDR3 reads TGTGCCAGCAGCCCCGGGATAGGGCCTGGGGAGCTGTTTTTT.

In the case of this clonotype: This likely comes from a read error, as the CDR3 has no conserved phenylalanine or tryptophan at its end. V and J are TRBV11-2 and TRBJ2-7; a weak D match, TRBD1 (6 bases). The CDR3 is 15 amino acids. Germline CDR1 SGHAT, CDR2 FQNNGV. Trimming shortened V by 4 bases and J by 2 bases, and 15 bases separated the two germline ends. CDR3 residues: CASSSGTSRTYEQYL. In DNA, the CDR3 is TGTGCCAGCAGCTCGGGGACAAGTCGTACCTACGAGCAGTACTTA.

This clonotype turned up a few times. The V call is TRBV16, the J call TRBJ2-7; D could derive from TRBD1 or TRBD2 (5 bases each). The germline gives CDR1 KGHSY, CDR2 FQNENV. Trimming cost V 4 bases and J 4 bases, with 8 bases left between them. The CDR3 has 12 residues. The CDR3 bases are TGTGCCAGCAGCCCGGGACGGTACGAGCAGTACTTC. Its protein is CASSPGRYEQYF.

In the case of this clonotype: Likely a read error: the CDR3 ends without its conserved phenylalanine or tryptophan. The chain joins TRBV6-1 to TRBJ1-2, with D uncertain. Germline loops: CDR1 MNHNS, CDR2 SASEGT. This CDR3 is 13 amino acids long. Trimming removed 9 bases at V and 6 bases at J, with 17 bases between. CDR3 nucleotide sequence: TGTGCCAGTAATGAGAGCCTGTTCGATGGCTACACCTAC. As protein: CASNESLFDGYTY.

Turning to this clonotype: Just one base apart from a much larger clone, this may be a read error. The V and J genes are TRBV6-5 and TRBJ1-6; no reliable D call. Germline V gene lookup returns CDR1 MNHEY and CDR2 SVGAGI. Trimming stripped 7 bases from V and 7 bases from J, with 14 bases between. CDR3 size: 14 residues. The chain's CDR3 is CASTLDGKNSPLHF. CDR3 DNA sequence: TGTGCCAGCACTCTGGACGGAAAAAATTCACCCCTCCACTTT.

As for this clonotype: A much larger clone sits a single nucleotide away, making a read error possible. In nucleotides, the CDR3 is TGTGCCAGAAGAGCTAGCGGGCAAAGACCCGGGGAGCTGTTTTTT. Its protein product is CARRASGQRPGELFF. The rearrangement uses TRBV28 and TRBJ2-2; 8 nucleotides line up with TRBD2. CDR3 length: 15 residues. CDR1 and CDR2 (germline): MDHEN, SYDVKM. The V and J ends lost 9 bases and 6 bases, in that order; junction bases with no gene match: 12.

This clonotype was observed a single time. A junction boundary mismatches the germline segment, possibly from a read error. The V call is TRBV12-3 or TRBV12-4, the J call TRBJ2-1; tentatively, D is TRBD2 (6 bases). This CDR3 region has 21 residues. The CDR3 nucleotides read TGCGCCAGCACCCACCCGGGACCAGCGGGTCTAGCCCCGAGCTCCTACAATGAGCAGTTCTTC. Amino acid sequence: CASTHPGPAGLAPSSYNEQFF.